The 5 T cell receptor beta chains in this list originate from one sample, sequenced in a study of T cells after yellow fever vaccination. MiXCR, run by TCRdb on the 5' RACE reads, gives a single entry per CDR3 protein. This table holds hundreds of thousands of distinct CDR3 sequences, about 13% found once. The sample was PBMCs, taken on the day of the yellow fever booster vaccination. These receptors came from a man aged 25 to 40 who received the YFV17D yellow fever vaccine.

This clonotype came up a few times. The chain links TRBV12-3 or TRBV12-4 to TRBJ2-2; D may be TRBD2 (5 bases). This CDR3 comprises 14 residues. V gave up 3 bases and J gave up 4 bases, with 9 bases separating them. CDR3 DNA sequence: TGTGCCAGCAGTTTGGGAGACGCCACCGGGGAGCTGTTTTTT. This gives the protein CASSLGDATGELFF.

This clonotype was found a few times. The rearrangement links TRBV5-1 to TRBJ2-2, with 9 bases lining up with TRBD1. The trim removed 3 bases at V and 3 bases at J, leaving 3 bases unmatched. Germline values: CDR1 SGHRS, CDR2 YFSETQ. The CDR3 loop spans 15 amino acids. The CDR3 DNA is TGCGCCAGCAGCTCCGGGACAGGGTACACCGGGGAGCTGTTTTTT. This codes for CASSSGTGYTGELFF.

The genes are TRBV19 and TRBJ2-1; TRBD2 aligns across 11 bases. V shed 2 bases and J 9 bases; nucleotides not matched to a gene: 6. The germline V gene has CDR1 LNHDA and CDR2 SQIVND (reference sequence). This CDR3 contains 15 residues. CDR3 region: CASSISSGRKSEQFF. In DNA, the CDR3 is TGTGCCAGTAGTATATCTAGCGGGAGGAAGAGTGAGCAGTTCTTC.

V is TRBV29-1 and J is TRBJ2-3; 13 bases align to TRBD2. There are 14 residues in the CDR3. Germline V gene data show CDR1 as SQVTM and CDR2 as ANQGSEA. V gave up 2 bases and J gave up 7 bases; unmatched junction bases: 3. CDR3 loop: CSVELGLAGNTQYF. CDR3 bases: TGCAGCGTTGAACTGGGACTAGCGGGGAATACGCAGTATTTT.

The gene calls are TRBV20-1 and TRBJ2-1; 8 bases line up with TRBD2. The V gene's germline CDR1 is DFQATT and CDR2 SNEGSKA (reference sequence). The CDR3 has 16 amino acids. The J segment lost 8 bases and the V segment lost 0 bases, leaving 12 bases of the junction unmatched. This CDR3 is CSARDDRSGGAYEQFF. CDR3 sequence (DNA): TGCAGTGCTAGAGATGACCGGTCGGGGGGGGCCTATGAGCAGTTCTTC.